This TCR beta chain was captured by sequencing in a study of T cell responses to AZD1222 COVID-19 vaccine. Profiling relied on immunoSEQ multiplex PCR, and the TCRdb table lists in-frame clones only, not all of them. Altogether tens of thousands of clones are present, 80% being singletons, with the ten largest covering about 20%. The V end lost 6 bases, the J end lost 3 bases, and 5 bases lay between the germline ends. The germline CDR1 and CDR2 sequences are SNHLY and FYNNEI. The length of the CDR3 is 11 residues. About this clone itself: Its target is not known.

Study outcomes and limitations: Donors, mostly white British, included more females; clonal diversity was possibly underestimated. Among vaccine-associated CD4 TCRs, coverage spanned spike, with dominance at 160-218 and 743-854. Just a handful of AZD1222 recipients tested seropositive at baseline.

The sequence derives from an adult in good health. This rearrangement joins TRBV2 to TRBJ1-1; no firm D call. The sequencing used peripheral blood, collected on day 0 of AZD1222 vaccination. DNA of the CDR3: TGTGCCAGCAGGGGAGACACTGAAGCTTTCTTT. This encodes CASRGDTEAFF.